These 2 T cell receptor beta chains came from one sample sequenced in a study of cytomegalovirus exposure and HLA in healthy donors. Vbeta (60) and Jbeta (13) primers were used in the PCR. The repertoire was sequenced with immunoSEQ multiplex PCR; TCRdb's copy has only in-frame clones and lacks some. Of 120,000 or so clones in the sample, about 80% were seen once. The material sequenced was PBMCs. These receptors all stem from a woman aged 50 to 65 in good health and CMV-seropositive.

V and J are TRBV18 and TRBJ2-7; 8 bases line up with TRBD1. After removal of 6 bases from V and 3 bases from J, the junction contained 7 bases not matched to a gene. The germline gives CDR1 KGHSH, CDR2 LQKENI. This CDR3 is 14 amino acids long. This chain's CDR3 is CASSPTGDGYEQYF. In DNA form, the CDR3 reads TGTGCCAGCTCCCCGACAGGGGACGGCTACGAGCAGTACTTC.

This sequence joins TRBV9 and TRBJ1-3, with 7 bases identical to TRBD1. The germline CDR1 and CDR2 sequences are SGDLS and YYNGEE. There are 15 residues in the CDR3. The ends lost 4 bases at V and 2 bases at J; junction bases unmatched: 6. CDR3 DNA sequence: TGTGCCAGCAGCAGAAACAGGGGACCTGGAAACACCATATATTTT. Translated: CASSRNRGPGNTIYF.